The 7 T cell receptor beta chains presented below share a single source sample, sequenced in a study of T cells in Graves' hyperthyroidism and ophthalmopathy. What was amplified from RNA transcripts were TCR beta CDR3 regions. First-round RT-PCR targeting the TCR CDR3 was performed with the HTBI primer set. TCRdb reprocessed the multiplex PCR reads with MiXCR, giving one entry per CDR3 protein. The sample consists of about 360,000 distinct CDR3 sequences, less than 15% of them appearing once. Sample: blood. The receptor set was obtained from a woman aged 18-35 years with Graves' hyperthyroidism.

This clonotype was seen only once. It may be a read error: a sequence one base away is much more abundant. The chain has TRBV4-3 and TRBJ2-2; the match to TRBD2 covers 7 bases. CDR1 LGHNA and CDR2 YSLEER come from the germline V gene. The CDR3 has 17 amino acids. With V trimmed by 0 bases and J by 3 bases, 7 bases remained unmatched. In DNA, the CDR3 is TGCGCCAGCAGCCAAGACCCGCTAGCGGTGGACACCGGGGAGCTGTTTTTT. This encodes CASSQDPLAVDTGELFF.

In this sample, this clonotype turned up many times. This chain joins TRBV7-3 and TRBJ2-1; 10 bases are a match to TRBD2. Trimming took 2 bases from V and 4 from J; bases not matched to a gene: 8. CDR1 and CDR2 from the germline V gene are SGHTA and FQGTGA. CDR3 length: 17 amino acids. The CDR3 reads CASSLSGSGRSYNEQFF. The CDR3 DNA reads as TGTGCCAGCAGCTTATCGGGTAGCGGGAGGTCTTACAATGAGCAGTTCTTC.

This clonotype has ten or more counts. The rearrangement joins TRBV10-3 to TRBJ2-5; 10 bases match TRBD2. Trimming cost V 4 bases and J 1 base; bases outside gene matches: 6. The CDR3 loop spans 16 amino acids. CDR1 is ENHRY, CDR2 SYGVKD, per germline. CDR3 protein: CAISGSLAGVQETQYF. CDR3 nucleotides: TGTGCCATCAGTGGCTCCCTAGCGGGGGTCCAAGAGACCCAGTACTTC.

This clonotype was found many times. The V call is TRBV20-1, the J call TRBJ2-7, with D perhaps matching TRBD2 (5 bases). This CDR3 is 15 amino acids long. The germline V gene encodes CDR1 DFQATT and CDR2 SNEGSKA (reference sequence). Trimming took 5 bases from V and 4 from J, leaving 21 bases between them. The CDR3 is CSAPPASSIRYEQYF. DNA of the CDR3: TGCAGTGCTCCGCCGGCTAGCTCTATTAGGTACGAGCAGTACTTC.

The chain couples TRBV9 to TRBJ2-3; D unclear. Trimming removed 0 bases at V and 4 bases at J, with 6 bases between. This CDR3 has 13 amino acids. Per the germline V gene, CDR1 is SGDLS and CDR2 is YYNGEE. CDR3 coding DNA: TGTGCCAGCAGCGTAGATAAGGCAGATACGCAGTATTTT. Amino acids: CASSVDKADTQYF.

This clonotype was counted between two and nine times. The chain's CDR3 is CASGEKSTGELFF. CDR3 coding DNA: TGTGCCAGCGGGGAGAAAAGCACCGGGGAGCTGTTTTTT. The chain recombines TRBV24-1 with TRBJ2-2; D is perhaps TRBD2 (6 bases). The CDR3 loop spans 13 amino acids. Deletions cut 11 bases from V and 4 bases from J, with 13 bases between. The germline V gene encodes CDR1 KGHDR and CDR2 SFDVKD.

There are many counts of this clonotype. The rearrangement uses TRBV2 and TRBJ1-5; D is ambiguous. CDR3 length: 15 residues. In germline, CDR1 is SNHLY, CDR2 FYNNEI. V was trimmed by 4 bases and J by 0 bases, leaving 10 bases between them. This chain's CDR3 is CASSGLRDSNQPQHF. The CDR3 nucleotides read TGTGCCAGCAGTGGGTTGAGGGATAGCAATCAGCCCCAGCATTTT.